This paragraph reports one TCR beta chain. The data belong to a study of blood T cell repertoires in COVID-19. Across the study: The United States, Italy and Spain were the sources of the acute and convalescent COVID-19 samples. PBMCs, B-cell-depleted T cells, or T cells provided the cDNA or gDNA that made up the material.

In the authors' workflow: Nucleated cell number was recorded as an estimate derived from reference gene primer amplification. The assay was immunoSEQ multiplex PCR, and TCRdb's table has in-frame clones only and misses some. That table supplies the V and J calls and clone size; D and trimming were determined from the DNA. Of over 300,000 clones in the sample, approximately 83% were seen once. The CDR3 runs 14 residues. V trimming: 5 bases; J trimming: 4 bases; junction bases outside the gene matches: 5. CDR1 and CDR2 from the germline V gene are SGHTA and FQGTGA. The sequence was obtained from a man aged 30 to 39 who had recovered from COVID-19. The rearrangement uses TRBV7-3 and TRBJ1-1; 9 positions agree with TRBD1. Sample: PBMCs or T cells enriched from blood (not recorded which). The CDR3 nucleotides are TGTGCCAGCAGCCGAACAGGGGGCTTCACTGAAGCTTTCTTT. This encodes CASSRTGGFTEAFF.